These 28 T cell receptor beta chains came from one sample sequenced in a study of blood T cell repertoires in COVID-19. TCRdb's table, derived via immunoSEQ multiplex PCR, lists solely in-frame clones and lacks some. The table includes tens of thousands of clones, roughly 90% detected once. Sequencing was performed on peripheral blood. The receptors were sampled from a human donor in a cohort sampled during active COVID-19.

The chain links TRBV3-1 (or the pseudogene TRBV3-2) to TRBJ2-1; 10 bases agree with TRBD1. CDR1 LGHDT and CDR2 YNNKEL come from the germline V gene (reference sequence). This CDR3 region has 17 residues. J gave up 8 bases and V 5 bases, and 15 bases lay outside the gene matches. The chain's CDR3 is CASSEGRGTGVRDEQFF. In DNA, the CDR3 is TGTGCCAGCAGCGAAGGGCGGGGGACAGGGGTGAGAGATGAGCAGTTCTTC.

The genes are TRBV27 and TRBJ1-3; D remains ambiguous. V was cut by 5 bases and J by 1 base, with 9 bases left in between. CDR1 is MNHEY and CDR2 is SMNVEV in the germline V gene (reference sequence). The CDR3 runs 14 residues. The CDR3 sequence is CASSPRESGNTIYF. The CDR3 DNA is TGTGCCAGCAGTCCCCGGGAGTCTGGAAACACCATATATTTT.

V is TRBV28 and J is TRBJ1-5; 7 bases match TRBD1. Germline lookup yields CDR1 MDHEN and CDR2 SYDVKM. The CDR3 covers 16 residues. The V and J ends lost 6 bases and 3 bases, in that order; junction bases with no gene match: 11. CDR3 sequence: CASSLVGDSYNQPQHF. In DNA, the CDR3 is TGTGCCAGCAGCCTTGTCGGGGACAGCTACAATCAGCCCCAGCATTTT. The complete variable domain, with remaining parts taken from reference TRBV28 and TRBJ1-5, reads DVKVTQSSRYLVKRTGEKVFLECVQDMDHENMFWYRQDPGLGLRLIYFSYDVKMKEKGDIPEGYSVSREKKERFSLILESASTNQTSMYLCASSLVGDSYNQPQHFGDGTRLSIL.

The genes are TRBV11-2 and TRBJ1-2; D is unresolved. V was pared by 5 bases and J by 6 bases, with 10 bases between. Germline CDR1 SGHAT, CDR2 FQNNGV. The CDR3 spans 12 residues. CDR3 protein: CASSAYVDGYTF. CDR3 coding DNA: TGTGCCAGCAGCGCCTACGTGGATGGCTACACCTTC. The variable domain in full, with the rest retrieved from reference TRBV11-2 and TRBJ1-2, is EAGVAQSPRYKIIEKRQSVAFWCNPISGHATLYWYQQILGQGPKLLIQFQNNGVVDDSQLPKDRFSAERLKGVDSTLKIQPAKLEDSAVYLCASSAYVDGYTFGSGTRLTVV.

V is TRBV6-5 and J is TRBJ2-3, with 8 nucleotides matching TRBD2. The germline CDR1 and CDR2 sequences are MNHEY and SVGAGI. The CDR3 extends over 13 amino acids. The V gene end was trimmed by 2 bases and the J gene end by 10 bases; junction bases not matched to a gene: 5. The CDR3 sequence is CASSYPGLAAQYF. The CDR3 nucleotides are TGTGCCAGCAGTTACCCCGGACTAGCCGCGCAGTATTTT.

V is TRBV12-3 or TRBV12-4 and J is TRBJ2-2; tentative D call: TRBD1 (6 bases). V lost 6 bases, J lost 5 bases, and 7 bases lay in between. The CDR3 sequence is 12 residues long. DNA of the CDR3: TGTGCCAGCAGAACAGGGACCGGGGAGCTGTTTTTT. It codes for CASRTGTGELFF.

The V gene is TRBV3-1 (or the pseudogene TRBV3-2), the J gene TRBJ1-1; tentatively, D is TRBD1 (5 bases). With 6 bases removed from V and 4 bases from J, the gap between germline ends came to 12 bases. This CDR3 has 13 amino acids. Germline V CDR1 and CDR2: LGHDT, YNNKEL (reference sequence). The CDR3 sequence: CASSPQGSTEAFF. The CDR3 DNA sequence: TGTGCCAGCAGTCCCCAGGGCAGCACTGAAGCTTTCTTT.

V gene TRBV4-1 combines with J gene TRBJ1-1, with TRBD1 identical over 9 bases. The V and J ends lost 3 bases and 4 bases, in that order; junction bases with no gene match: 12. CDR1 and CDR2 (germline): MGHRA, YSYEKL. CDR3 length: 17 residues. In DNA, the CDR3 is TGCGCCAGCAGCCACCCGTCCCGGGACAGGGATGGCACTGAAGCTTTCTTT. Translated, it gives CASSHPSRDRDGTEAFF.

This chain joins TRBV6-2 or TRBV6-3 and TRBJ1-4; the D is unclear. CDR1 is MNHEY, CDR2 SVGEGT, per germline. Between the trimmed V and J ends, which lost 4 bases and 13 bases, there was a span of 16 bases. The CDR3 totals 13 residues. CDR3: CASSSSRRGGLFF. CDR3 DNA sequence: TGTGCCAGCAGTTCTAGCCGGCGGGGTGGACTGTTTTTT.

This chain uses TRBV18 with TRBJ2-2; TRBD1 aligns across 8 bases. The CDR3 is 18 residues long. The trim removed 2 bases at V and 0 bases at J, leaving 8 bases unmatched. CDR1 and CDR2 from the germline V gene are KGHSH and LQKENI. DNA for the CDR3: TGTGCCAGCTCACCAAATGCAGGGGGCGACGCGAACACCGGGGAGCTGTTTTTT. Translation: CASSPNAGGDANTGELFF.

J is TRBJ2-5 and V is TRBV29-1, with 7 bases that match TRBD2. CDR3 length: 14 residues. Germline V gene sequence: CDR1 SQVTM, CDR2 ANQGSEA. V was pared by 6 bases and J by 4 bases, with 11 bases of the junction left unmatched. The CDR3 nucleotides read TGCAGCGTGGGGACTACGGGGGGTCGAGAGACCCAGTACTTC. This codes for CSVGTTGGRETQYF.

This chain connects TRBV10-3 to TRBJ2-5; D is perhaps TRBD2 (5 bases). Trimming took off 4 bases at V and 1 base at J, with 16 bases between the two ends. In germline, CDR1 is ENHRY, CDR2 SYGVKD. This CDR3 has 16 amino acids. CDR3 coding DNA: TGTGCCATCAGTGTTGGAGAGGGCACCCCCCAAGAGACCCAGTACTTC. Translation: CAISVGEGTPQETQYF.

This chain's CDR3 is CSVERVNTEAFF. The CDR3 DNA sequence: TGCAGCGTTGAACGGGTTAATACTGAAGCTTTCTTT. This chain connects TRBV29-1 to TRBJ1-1, with D unresolved. There are 12 residues in the CDR3. Germline V gene data show CDR1 as SQVTM and CDR2 as ANQGSEA. V shed 2 bases and J shed 5 bases, with 9 bases lying between them.

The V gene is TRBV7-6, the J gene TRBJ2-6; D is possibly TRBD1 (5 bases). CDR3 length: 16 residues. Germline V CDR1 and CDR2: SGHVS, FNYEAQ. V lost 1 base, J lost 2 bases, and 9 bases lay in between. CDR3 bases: TGTGCCAGCAGCTTAGAAAGGGGCACTGGGGCCAACGTCCTGACTTTC. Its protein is CASSLERGTGANVLTF.

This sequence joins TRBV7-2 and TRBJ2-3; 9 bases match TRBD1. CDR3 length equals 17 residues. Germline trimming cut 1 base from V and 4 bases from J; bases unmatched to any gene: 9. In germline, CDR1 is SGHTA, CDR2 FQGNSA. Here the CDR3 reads CASSLGIWDREADTQYF. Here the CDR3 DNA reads TGTGCCAGCAGCTTAGGTATTTGGGACAGGGAGGCAGATACGCAGTATTTT.

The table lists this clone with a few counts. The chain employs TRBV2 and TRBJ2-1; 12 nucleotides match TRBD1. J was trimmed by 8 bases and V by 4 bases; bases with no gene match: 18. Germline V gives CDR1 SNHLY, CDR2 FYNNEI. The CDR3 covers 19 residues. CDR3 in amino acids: CASSVPGQGAGTSVHEQFF. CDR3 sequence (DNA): TGTGCCAGCAGTGTTCCGGGACAGGGGGCCGGGACTAGTGTACATGAGCAGTTCTTC.

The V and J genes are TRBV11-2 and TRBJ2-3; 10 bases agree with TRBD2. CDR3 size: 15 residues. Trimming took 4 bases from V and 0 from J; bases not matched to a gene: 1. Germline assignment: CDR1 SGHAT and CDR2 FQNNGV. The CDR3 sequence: CASSSSGGSTDTQYF. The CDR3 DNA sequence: TGTGCCAGCAGCTCTAGCGGGGGCAGCACAGATACGCAGTATTTT.

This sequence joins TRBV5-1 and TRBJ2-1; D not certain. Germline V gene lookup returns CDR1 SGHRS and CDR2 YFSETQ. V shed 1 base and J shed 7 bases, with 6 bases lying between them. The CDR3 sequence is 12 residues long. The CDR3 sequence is CASSLYSNEQFF. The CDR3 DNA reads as TGCGCCAGCAGCTTGTACTCGAATGAGCAGTTCTTC. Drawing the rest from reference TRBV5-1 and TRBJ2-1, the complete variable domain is KAGVTQTPRYLIKTRGQQVTLSCSPISGHRSVSWYQQTPGQGLQFLFEYFSETQRNKGNFPGRFSGRQFSNSRSEMNVSTLELGDSALYLCASSLYSNEQFFGPGTRLTVL.

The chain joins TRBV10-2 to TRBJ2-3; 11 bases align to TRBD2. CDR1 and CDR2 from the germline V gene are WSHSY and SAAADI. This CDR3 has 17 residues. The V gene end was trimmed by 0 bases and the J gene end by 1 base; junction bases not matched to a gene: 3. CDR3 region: CASSESKLAGGTDTQYF. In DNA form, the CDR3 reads TGCGCCAGCAGTGAGTCGAAACTAGCGGGGGGCACAGATACGCAGTATTTT.

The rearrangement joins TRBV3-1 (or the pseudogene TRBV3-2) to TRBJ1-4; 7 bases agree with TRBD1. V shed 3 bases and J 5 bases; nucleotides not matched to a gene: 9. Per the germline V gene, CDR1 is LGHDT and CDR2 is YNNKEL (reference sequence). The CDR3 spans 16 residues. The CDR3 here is CASSHPHRGGNEKLFF. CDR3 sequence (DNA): TGTGCCAGCAGCCATCCTCACAGGGGTGGAAATGAAAAACTGTTTTTT.

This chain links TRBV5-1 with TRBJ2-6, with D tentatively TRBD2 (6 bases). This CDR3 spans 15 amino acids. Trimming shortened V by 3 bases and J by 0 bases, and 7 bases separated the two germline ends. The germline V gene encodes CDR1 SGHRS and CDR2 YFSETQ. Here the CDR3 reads CASSSGLSGANVLTF. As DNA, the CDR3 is TGCGCCAGCAGCTCGGGACTCTCTGGGGCCAACGTCCTGACTTTC. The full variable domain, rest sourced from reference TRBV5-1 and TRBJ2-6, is KAGVTQTPRYLIKTRGQQVTLSCSPISGHRSVSWYQQTPGQGLQFLFEYFSETQRNKGNFPGRFSGRQFSNSRSEMNVSTLELGDSALYLCASSSGLSGANVLTFGAGSRLTVL.

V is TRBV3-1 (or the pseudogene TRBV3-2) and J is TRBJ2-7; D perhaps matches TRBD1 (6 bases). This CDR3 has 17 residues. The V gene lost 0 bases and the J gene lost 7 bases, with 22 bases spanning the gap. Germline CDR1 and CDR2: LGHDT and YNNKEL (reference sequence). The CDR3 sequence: CASSQDLRGFGVHEQYF. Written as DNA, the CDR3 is TGTGCCAGCAGCCAAGATTTAAGGGGGTTCGGGGTTCATGAGCAGTACTTC.

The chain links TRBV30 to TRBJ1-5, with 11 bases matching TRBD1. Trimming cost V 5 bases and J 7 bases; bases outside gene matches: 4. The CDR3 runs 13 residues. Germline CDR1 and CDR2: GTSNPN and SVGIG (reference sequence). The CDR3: CAWGQGAGQPQHF. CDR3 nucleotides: TGTGCCTGGGGACAGGGGGCAGGACAGCCCCAGCATTTT.

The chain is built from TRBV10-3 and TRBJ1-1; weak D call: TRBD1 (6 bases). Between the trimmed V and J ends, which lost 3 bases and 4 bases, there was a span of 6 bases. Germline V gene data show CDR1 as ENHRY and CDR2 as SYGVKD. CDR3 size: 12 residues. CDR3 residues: CAISDRGTEAFF. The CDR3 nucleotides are TGTGCCATCAGTGACAGGGGCACTGAAGCTTTCTTT.

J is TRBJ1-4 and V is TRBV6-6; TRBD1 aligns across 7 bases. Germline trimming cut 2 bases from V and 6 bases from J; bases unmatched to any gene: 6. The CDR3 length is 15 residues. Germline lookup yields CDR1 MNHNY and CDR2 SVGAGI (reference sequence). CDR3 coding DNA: TGTGCCAGCAGTTACCTAGGGGGCTCTGATGAAAAACTGTTTTTT. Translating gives CASSYLGGSDEKLFF.

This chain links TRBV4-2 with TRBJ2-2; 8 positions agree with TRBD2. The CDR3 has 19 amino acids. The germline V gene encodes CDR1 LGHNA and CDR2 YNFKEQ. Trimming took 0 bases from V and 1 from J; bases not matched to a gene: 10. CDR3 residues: CASSQDKVGGGLNTGELFF. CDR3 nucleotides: TGTGCCAGCAGCCAAGATAAGGTGGGCGGGGGGTTGAACACCGGGGAGCTGTTTTTT.

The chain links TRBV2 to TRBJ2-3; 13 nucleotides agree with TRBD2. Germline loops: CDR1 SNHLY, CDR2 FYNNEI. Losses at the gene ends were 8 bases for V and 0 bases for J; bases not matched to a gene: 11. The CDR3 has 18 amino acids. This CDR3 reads CASAIPTSGGKSTDTQYF. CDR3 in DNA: TGTGCCAGCGCCATTCCGACTAGCGGGGGGAAAAGCACAGATACGCAGTATTTT.

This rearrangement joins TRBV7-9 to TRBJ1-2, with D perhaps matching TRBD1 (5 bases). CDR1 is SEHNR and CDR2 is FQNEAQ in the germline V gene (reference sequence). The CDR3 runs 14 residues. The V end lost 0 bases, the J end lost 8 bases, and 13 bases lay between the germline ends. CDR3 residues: CASSLARDSPGYTF. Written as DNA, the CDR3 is TGTGCCAGCAGCTTAGCGCGGGACTCTCCGGGCTACACCTTC. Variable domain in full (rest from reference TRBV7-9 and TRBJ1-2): DTGVSQNPRHKITKRGQNVTFRCDPISEHNRLYWYRQTLGQGPEFLTYFQNEAQLEKSRLLSDRFSAERPKGSFSTLEIQRTEQGDSAMYLCASSLARDSPGYTFGSGTRLTVV.